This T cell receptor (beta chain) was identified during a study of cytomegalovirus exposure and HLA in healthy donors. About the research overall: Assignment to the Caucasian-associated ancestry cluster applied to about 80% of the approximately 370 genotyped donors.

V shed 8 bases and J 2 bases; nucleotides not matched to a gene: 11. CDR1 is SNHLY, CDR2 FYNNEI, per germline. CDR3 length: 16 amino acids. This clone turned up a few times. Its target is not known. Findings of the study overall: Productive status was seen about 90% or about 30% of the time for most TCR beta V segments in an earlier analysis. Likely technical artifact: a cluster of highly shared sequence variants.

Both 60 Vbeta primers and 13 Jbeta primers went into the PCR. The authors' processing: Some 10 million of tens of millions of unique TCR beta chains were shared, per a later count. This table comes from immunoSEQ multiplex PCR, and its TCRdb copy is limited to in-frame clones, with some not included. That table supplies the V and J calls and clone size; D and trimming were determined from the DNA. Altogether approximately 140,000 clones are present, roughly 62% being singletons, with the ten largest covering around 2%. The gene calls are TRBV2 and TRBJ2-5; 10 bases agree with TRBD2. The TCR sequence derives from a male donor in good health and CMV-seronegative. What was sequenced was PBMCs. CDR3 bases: TGTGCCAGCGGGGACGCCGGACTAGCGGAACAAGAGACCCAGTACTTC. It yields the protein CASGDAGLAEQETQYF.